A selection of T cell receptor beta chains follows, all from one sample in a study of T cells of healthy individuals. MiXCR, run by TCRdb on the 5' RACE reads, gives a single entry per CDR3 protein. This sample has around 83,000 distinct CDR3 sequences; more than 5% occur once, and the top ten carry around 7.6%. The source is a female donor in good health. Each CDR3 is given with its conserved first and last residue. A D gene is named only where the DNA matches it firmly. Only some rows state a clone size, as once, few, many or a class for expanded clones.

D: TRBD2; size: medium-sized; J: TRBJ2-1; V: TRBV12-3/TRBV12-4; DNA: TGTGCCAGCAGTTTGAGGGGCGGGAGGCTTGAGCAGTTCTTC; CDR3: CASSLRGGRLEQFF
D: NA; size: few; J: TRBJ1-1; V: TRBV20-1; DNA: TGCAGTGCTAGAGGGCTGCATCAGCCGAACACTGAAGCTTTCTTT; CDR3: CSARGLHQPNTEAFF
D: NA; size: many; J: TRBJ1-1; V: TRBV2; DNA: TGTGCCGGCGCGGTGGTTGGGAACACTGAAGCTTTCTTT; CDR3: CAGAVVGNTEAFF
D: NA; size: many; J: TRBJ2-2; V: TRBV9; DNA: TGTGCCAGCAGCGTAGCCGGGCGGGCGAACACCGGGGAGCTGTTTTTT; CDR3: CASSVAGRANTGELFF
D: TRBD1; size: many; J: TRBJ2-1; V: TRBV28; DNA: TGTGCCAGCAGACCTACAGGGGGCGGGCACAATGAGCAGTTCTTC; CDR3: CASRPTGGGHNEQFF
D: TRBD2; size: many; J: TRBJ2-1; V: TRBV4-1; DNA: TGCGCCAGCAGCCACGCTCGGACTAGCGGGAGCAATGAGCAGTTCTTC; CDR3: CASSHARTSGSNEQFF
D: TRBD2; size: many; J: TRBJ2-1; V: TRBV9; DNA: TGTGCCAGCAGCTTCAGAGCGGGAGCCCCTCTCAATGAGCAGTTCTTC; CDR3: CASSFRAGAPLNEQFF
D: NA; size: NA; J: TRBJ2-6; V: TRBV20-1; DNA: TGCAGTGCTCCCGTCGGGTCTGGGGCCAACGTCCTGACTTTC; CDR3: CSAPVGSGANVLTF
D: NA; size: many; J: TRBJ1-2; V: TRBV30; DNA: TGTGCCTGGAGCGAAGGGAGGAACTATGGCTACACCTTC; CDR3: CAWSEGRNYGYTF
D: NA; size: many; J: TRBJ1-2; V: TRBV7-9; DNA: TGTGCCAGCACCGCGGACAGAACATATGGCTACACCTTC; CDR3: CASTADRTYGYTF
D: TRBD2; size: many; J: TRBJ2-1; V: TRBV6-2/TRBV6-3; DNA: TGTGCCAGCTCCGTAGCGGGAGACTCCTACAATGAGCAGTTCTTC; CDR3: CASSVAGDSYNEQFF
D: NA; size: many; J: TRBJ1-2; V: TRBV2; DNA: TGTGCCAGCAGTCCCGGACGGCTCTATGGCTACACCTTC; CDR3: CASSPGRLYGYTF
D: TRBD2; size: many; J: TRBJ2-7; V: TRBV5-1; DNA: TGCGCCAGCAGCGGGGGACTAGCGGGAGGATTTTACGAGCAGTACTTC; CDR3: CASSGGLAGGFYEQYF
D: NA; size: few; J: TRBJ2-3; V: TRBV7-6; DNA: TGTGCCAGCAGCTTAGATCAGCGCACAGATACGCAGTATTTT; CDR3: CASSLDQRTDTQYF
D: NA; size: many; J: TRBJ1-5; V: TRBV29-1; DNA: TGCAGCGCACGCGCCCAGGGCAATCAGCCCCAGCATTTT; CDR3: CSARAQGNQPQHF
D: TRBD2; size: few; J: TRBJ2-3; V: TRBV7-9; DNA: TGTGCCAGCAGCTCCGCCCGGGTAGCGGGAACAGATACGCAGTATTTT; CDR3: CASSSARVAGTDTQYF
D: NA; size: NA; J: TRBJ1-1; V: TRBV7-9; DNA: TGTGCCAGCAGCTTAGCAGGACCATGGTCCGGGGACACTGAAGCTTTCTTT; CDR3: CASSLAGPWSGDTEAFF
D: NA; size: NA; J: TRBJ1-1; V: TRBV30; DNA: TGTGCCTGGAGGCAAACAGGGCGGGGGAGGAACACTGAAGCTTTCTTT; CDR3: CAWRQTGRGRNTEAFF
D: NA; size: many; J: TRBJ2-7; V: TRBV4-3; DNA: TGCGCCAGCAGCCAAGATGCAGGGTTTGGCGAGCAGTACTTC; CDR3: CASSQDAGFGEQYF
D: NA; size: many; J: TRBJ2-1; V: TRBV29-1; DNA: TGCAGCGTTGACGGCGAGAGAGGGCCCATAGGTGAGCAGTTCTTC; CDR3: CSVDGERGPIGEQFF